This T cell receptor beta chain was recovered during a study of T cell changes during pregnancy in multiple sclerosis. Profiling relied on immunoSEQ multiplex PCR, and the TCRdb table lists in-frame clones only, not all of them. The repertoire holds tens of thousands of clones, with roughly 91% as singletons. V was shortened by 4 bases and J by 2 bases, with 10 bases between the two germline ends. Germline lookup yields CDR1 SGHRS and CDR2 YFSETQ. The CDR3 totals 14 residues. The TCR comes from a female donor in good health, enrolled as a control in a pregnancy study. The chain has TRBV5-1 and TRBJ1-5, with D hard to call. Specimen: CD4+ T cells from peripheral blood mononuclear cells, collected in the second trimester of pregnancy. Here the CDR3 reads CASSTGEGNQPQHF. As DNA, the CDR3 is TGCGCCAGCAGCACCGGCGAGGGCAATCAGCCCCAGCATTTT.